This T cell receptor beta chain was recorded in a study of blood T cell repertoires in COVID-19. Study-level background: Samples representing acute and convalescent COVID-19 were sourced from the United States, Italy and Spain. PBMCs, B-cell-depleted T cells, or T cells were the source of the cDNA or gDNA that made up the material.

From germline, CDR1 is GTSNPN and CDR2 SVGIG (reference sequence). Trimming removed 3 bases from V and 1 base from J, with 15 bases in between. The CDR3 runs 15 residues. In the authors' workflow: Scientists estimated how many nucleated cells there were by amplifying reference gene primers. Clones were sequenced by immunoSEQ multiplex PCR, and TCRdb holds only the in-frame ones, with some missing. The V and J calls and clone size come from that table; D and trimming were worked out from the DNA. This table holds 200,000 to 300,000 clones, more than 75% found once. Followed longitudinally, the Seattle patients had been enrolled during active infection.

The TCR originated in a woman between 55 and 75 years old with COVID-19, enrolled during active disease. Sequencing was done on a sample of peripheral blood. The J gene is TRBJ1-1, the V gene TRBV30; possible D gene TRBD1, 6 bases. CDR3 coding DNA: TGTGCCTGGAGCCCCCTTGGGACAACGAACACTGAAGCTTTCTTT. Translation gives CAWSPLGTTNTEAFF.